This T cell receptor beta chain was identified during a study of cytomegalovirus exposure and HLA in healthy donors. This clone was seen more than once but under ten times. The PCR contained 60 Vbeta and 13 Jbeta primers. The method was immunoSEQ multiplex PCR; TCRdb's version includes in-frame clones alone and lacks a portion of them. Of roughly 100,000 clones in the sample, 70% to 80% were seen once. CDR1 is SEHNR and CDR2 is FQNEAQ in the germline V gene (reference sequence). The CDR3 is 15 amino acids. J gave up 7 bases and V 5 bases, and 6 bases lay outside the gene matches. This TCR came from a boy aged 10-17 years in good health and CMV-seronegative. Source material: PBMCs. V is TRBV7-9 and J is TRBJ2-1; 12 positions agree with TRBD1. For the CDR3, the DNA is TGTGCCAGCAGCCGCCCGGGACAGGGGGCAAATGAGCAGTTCTTC. Amino acids: CASSRPGQGANEQFF.